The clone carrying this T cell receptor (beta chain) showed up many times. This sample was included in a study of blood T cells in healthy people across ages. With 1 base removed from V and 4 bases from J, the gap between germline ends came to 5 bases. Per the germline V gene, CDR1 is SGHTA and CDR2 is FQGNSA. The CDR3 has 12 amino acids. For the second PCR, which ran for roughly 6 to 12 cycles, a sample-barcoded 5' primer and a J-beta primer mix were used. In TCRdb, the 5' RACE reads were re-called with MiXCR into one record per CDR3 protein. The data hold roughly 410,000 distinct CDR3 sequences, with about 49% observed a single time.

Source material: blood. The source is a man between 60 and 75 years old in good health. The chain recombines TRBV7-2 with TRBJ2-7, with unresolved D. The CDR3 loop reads CASSLVGYEQYF. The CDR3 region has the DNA TGTGCCAGCAGCTTAGTGGGGTACGAGCAGTACTTC.